Each of the 11 T cell receptor beta chains below was sequenced from the same sample in a study of blood T cell repertoires in COVID-19 (dated by TCRdb to 2018 to 2021). The receptor library was made with the immunoSEQ multiplex PCR assay. TCRdb's version of the immuneACCESS table is confined to in-frame rearrangements and falls short of the full clone set. An unresolved V gene accounts for under half of the shortfall where checked; the remainder is of unknown origin. This sample gives under 250,000 clones in total; approximately 88% of them show up just once. Over 3.5% of the sample comes from the top ten. Material for sequencing was PBMCs or T cells enriched from blood (not recorded which). Receptors originate from a woman in her twenties or thirties who had been exposed to COVID-19.

The chain carries TRBV27 and TRBJ2-1; 7 nucleotides agree with TRBD2. J gave up 5 bases and V 1 base, and 8 bases lay outside the gene matches. The length of the CDR3 is 16 residues. CDR1 and CDR2 from the germline V gene are MNHEY and SMNVEV (reference sequence). CDR3 DNA: TGTGCCAGCAGTTTATGGGCTAGCGGACTAAACAATGAGCAGTTCTTC. Its translation is CASSLWASGLNNEQFF.

The CDR3 is CASKIEPSRGGTDTQYF. The CDR3 coding sequence is TGTGCCAGCAAGATAGAGCCCAGCAGGGGGGGCACAGATACGCAGTATTTT. The rearrangement uses TRBV2 and TRBJ2-3; maybe TRBD1 (7 bases). Trimming left V 7 bases short and J 1 base short, with 21 bases between. CDR3 length: 17 residues. Looked up from germline, CDR1 is SNHLY and CDR2 is FYNNEI.

CDR3 region: CASSSGLAGNYNEQFF. DNA for the CDR3: TGTGCCAGCAGCTCCGGACTAGCGGGGAACTACAATGAGCAGTTCTTC. The J gene is TRBJ2-1, the V gene TRBV6-2 or TRBV6-3; the match to TRBD2 covers 12 bases. Germline V gene data show CDR1 as MNHEY and CDR2 as SVGEGT. V was clipped by 6 bases and J by 3 bases; unmatched bases: 6. The CDR3 is 16 amino acids.

This chain uses TRBV19 with TRBJ1-1; D perhaps matches TRBD1 (6 bases). Trimming took off 7 bases at V and 8 bases at J, with 14 bases between the two ends. Germline CDR1 and CDR2: LNHDA and SQIVND (reference sequence). The CDR3 runs to 12 residues. CDR3 coding DNA: TGTGCCAGTAAAAACAGGGTTGGGGAAGCTTTCTTT. Translated: CASKNRVGEAFF.

This clone was counted a single time. The J gene is TRBJ2-7, the V gene TRBV6-5; TRBD2 is a possible D gene (6 bases). CDR3 size: 13 residues. The V end was cut by 2 bases, the J end by 3 bases, with 8 bases between. Germline V gives CDR1 MNHEY, CDR2 SVGAGI. The DNA for the CDR3 is TGTGCCAGCAGTTACGCGGGGTTCTACGAGCAGTACTTC. Its protein product is CASSYAGFYEQYF.

This clone came up a few times. CDR3 sequence: CASSEDRILVYGYTF. The CDR3 DNA reads TGTGCCAGCAGTGAGGACAGGATATTGGTCTATGGCTACACCTTC. The rearrangement links TRBV2 to TRBJ1-2; 7 bases are shared with TRBD1. The length of the CDR3 is 15 residues. Germline V gene lookup returns CDR1 SNHLY and CDR2 FYNNEI. Losses at the gene ends were 3 bases for V and 4 bases for J; bases not matched to a gene: 8.

The chain recombines TRBV5-4 with TRBJ2-5; D may be TRBD2 (6 bases). This CDR3 is 15 amino acids long. CDR1 SGHNT and CDR2 YYREEE come from the germline V gene (reference sequence). Trimming removed 4 bases from V and 4 bases from J, with 17 bases in between. CDR3 bases: TGTGCCAGCAGCAAGGAGGGTCTGATTCGAGAGACCCAGTACTTC. Its translation: CASSKEGLIRETQYF.

DNA of the CDR3: TGTGCCAGCAGTCAAGGACTAGCGGACTCCTACGAGCAGTACTTC. Amino acid sequence: CASSQGLADSYEQYF. This rearrangement joins TRBV2 to TRBJ2-7, with 10 bases lining up with TRBD2. V was clipped by 5 bases and J by 0 bases; unmatched bases: 4. Looked up from germline, CDR1 is SNHLY and CDR2 is FYNNEI. The CDR3 is 15 amino acids.

The chain combines TRBV10-3 with TRBJ1-5; D is perhaps TRBD1 (6 bases). The CDR3 consists of 15 residues. CDR1 is ENHRY and CDR2 is SYGVKD in the germline V gene. The V gene lost 0 bases and the J gene lost 3 bases, with 9 bases spanning the gap. As DNA, the CDR3 is TGTGCCATCAGTGAGTCGTCAGGGGTCAATCAGCCCCAGCATTTT. This translates into CAISESSGVNQPQHF.

This clone is a singleton in its sample. This chain joins TRBV18 and TRBJ2-3, with TRBD2 identical over 11 bases. V was pared by 3 bases and J by 0 bases, with 5 bases of the junction left unmatched. The CDR3 contains 17 residues. Germline CDR1 KGHSH, CDR2 LQKENI. The CDR3 DNA sequence: TGTGCCAGCTCACCCTTGGGACTAGCGGTTAGCACAGATACGCAGTATTTT. Protein product: CASSPLGLAVSTDTQYF. Using reference TRBV18 and TRBJ2-3 for the parts outside the CDR3, the full variable domain is NAGVMQNPRHLVRRRGQEARLRCSPMKGHSHVYWYRQLPEEGLKFMVYLQKENIIDESGMPKERFSAEFPKEGPSILRIQQVVRGDSAAYFCASSPLGLAVSTDTQYFGPGTRLTVL.

The chain is built from TRBV30 and TRBJ2-7, with a possible D match to TRBD2 (5 bases). Germline values: CDR1 GTSNPN, CDR2 SVGIG (reference sequence). The CDR3 loop spans 12 amino acids. The V gene lost 2 bases and the J gene lost 6 bases, with 11 bases spanning the gap. CDR3 protein: CAWSKKGSEQYF. The CDR3 DNA reads TGTGCCTGGAGTAAGAAAGGGAGCGAGCAGTACTTC. Full variable domain (missing parts from reference TRBV30 and TRBJ2-7): SQTIHQWPATLVQPVGSPLSLECTVEGTSNPNLYWYRQAAGRGLQLLFYSVGIGQISSEVPQNLSASRPQDRQFILSSKKLLLSDSGFYLCAWSKKGSEQYFGPGTRLTVT.